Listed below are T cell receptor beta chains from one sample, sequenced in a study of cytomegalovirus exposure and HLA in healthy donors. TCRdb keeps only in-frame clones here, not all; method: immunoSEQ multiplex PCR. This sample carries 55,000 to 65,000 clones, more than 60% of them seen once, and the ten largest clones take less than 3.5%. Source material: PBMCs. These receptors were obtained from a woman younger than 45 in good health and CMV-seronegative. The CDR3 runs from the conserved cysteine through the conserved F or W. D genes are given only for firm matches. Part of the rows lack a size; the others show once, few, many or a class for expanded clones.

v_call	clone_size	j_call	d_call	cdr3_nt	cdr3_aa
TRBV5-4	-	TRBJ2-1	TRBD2	TGTGCCAGCAGCCCAGGACTAGCGGGGGACAATGAGCAGTTCTTC	CASSPGLAGDNEQFF
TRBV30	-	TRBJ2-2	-	TGTGCCTGGACCCAAGGCAGGGTAACCGGGGAGCTGTTTTTT	CAWTQGRVTGELFF
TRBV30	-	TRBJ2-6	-	TGTGCCTGGAGTCGTAAGGAGGAGGGCATCCTGACTTTC	CAWSRKEEGILTF
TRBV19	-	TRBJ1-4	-	TGTGCCAGTAGTATAGAACCAGAATTGGAGGTGTTTTTT	CASSIEPELEVFF
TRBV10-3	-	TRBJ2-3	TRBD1	TGTGCCATCAGCCCTCGGTTCTGGGACAGGGAGGCAGATACGCAGTATTTT	CAISPRFWDREADTQYF
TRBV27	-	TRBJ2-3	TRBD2	TGTGCCAGCAGTCCGCGTCCCCCCTTAAGCGGGGGGGCAATAGATACGCAGTATTTT	CASSPRPPLSGGAIDTQYF
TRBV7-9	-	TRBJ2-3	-	TGTGCCAGCAGCTTATCATATTCCGGGACAACTAGCACAGATACGCAGTATTTT	CASSLSYSGTTSTDTQYF
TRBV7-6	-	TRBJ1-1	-	TGTGCCAGCAGCCCCTGGGGAGGGGTAAACACTGAAGCTTTCTTT	CASSPWGGVNTEAFF
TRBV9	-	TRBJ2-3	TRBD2	TGTGCCAGCAGCGAGGGGTCAAGCGGGATGTTAACAGATACGCAGTATTTT	CASSEGSSGMLTDTQYF
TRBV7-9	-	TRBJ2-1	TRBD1	TGTGCCAGCAGCTTAGGGGGGACAGGGAAGCACAATGAGCAGTTCTTC	CASSLGGTGKHNEQFF
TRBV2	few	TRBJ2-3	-	TGTGCCAGCAGTGGGGGCATCAGCACAGATACGCAGTATTTT	CASSGGISTDTQYF
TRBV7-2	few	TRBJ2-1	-	TGTGCCAGCAGCTTAACGGGTGATGAGCAGTTCTTC	CASSLTGDEQFF
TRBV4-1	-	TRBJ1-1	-	TGCGCCAGCAGCCAAGAAAACAGGGAAGGCACTGAAGCTTTCTTT	CASSQENREGTEAFF
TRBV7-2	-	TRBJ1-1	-	TGTGCCAGCAGCCCCGGACAGCTACAAGAAGCTTTCTTT	CASSPGQLQEAFF
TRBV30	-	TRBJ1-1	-	TGTGCCTGGAGGGGCGGGGGGCTCACTGAAGCTTTCTTT	CAWRGGGLTEAFF
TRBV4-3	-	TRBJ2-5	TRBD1	TGCGCCAGCAGCCCCCGGGACAGTGGGGGCGAGACCCAGTACTTC	CASSPRDSGGETQYF
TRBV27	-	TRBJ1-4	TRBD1	TGTGCCAGCAGTCCTCAGACAGGGGGGCGTGAAAAACTGTTTTTT	CASSPQTGGREKLFF
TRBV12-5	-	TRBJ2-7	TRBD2	TGTGCTAGTGGTTTGGCCCAAACGCGGGGGATCGACGAGCAGTACTTC	CASGLAQTRGIDEQYF
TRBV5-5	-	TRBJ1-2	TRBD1	TGTGCCAGCAGCTTAGACAGGGGCTATGGCTACACCTTC	CASSLDRGYGYTF
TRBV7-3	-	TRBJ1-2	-	TGTGCCAGCAGCTTAGGGCAGGGGCAGAACTATGGCTACACCTTC	CASSLGQGQNYGYTF
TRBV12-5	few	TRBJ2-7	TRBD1	TGTGCTAGTGGTCGGACAGGTTACTCCTACGAGCAGTACTTC	CASGRTGYSYEQYF
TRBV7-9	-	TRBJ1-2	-	TGTGCCAGCAGCCCAGGACAGCCCAACTATGGCTACACCTTC	CASSPGQPNYGYTF
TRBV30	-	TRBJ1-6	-	TGTGCCTGGAGTCCCGTCGGAGTCTCCTATAATTCACCCCTCCACTTT	CAWSPVGVSYNSPLHF
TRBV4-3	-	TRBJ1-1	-	TGCGCCAGCAGCTCCCTGGGAGGGGCGAACACTGAAGCTTTCTTT	CASSSLGGANTEAFF
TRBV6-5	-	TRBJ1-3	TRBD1	TGTGCCAGCAGATGGACAGGAGACTCTGGAAACACCATATATTTT	CASRWTGDSGNTIYF
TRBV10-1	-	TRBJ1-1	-	TGCGCCAGCAGTGATGGTCTTACGGGTGAAGCTTTCTTT	CASSDGLTGEAFF